This T cell receptor beta chain derives from a study of blood T cell repertoires in COVID-19. Study at large: COVID-19 samples from acute and convalescent phases originated in the United States, Italy and Spain. T cells, B-cell-depleted T cells, or PBMCs supplied cDNA or gDNA.

In the source study's methods: Amplification of reference gene primers provided the estimated nucleated cell counts. Profiled with immunoSEQ multiplex PCR; TCRdb holds only in-frame clones, not every one. The DNA gave D and trimming, while V, J and clone size come from that table. The table lists about 78,000 clones, 84% of them singletons. This clone was observed a handful of times. This CDR3 is built from 13 residues. Germline lookup yields CDR1 MNHEY and CDR2 SMNVEV (reference sequence). Trimming removed 2 bases at V and 4 bases at J, with 8 bases between. The TCR comes from a man in his forties or fifties with acute or convalescent COVID-19. This chain connects TRBV27 to TRBJ1-2; tentative D call: TRBD1 (5 bases). Sequencing used peripheral blood. CDR3 in amino acids: CASSLTGAYGYTF. As DNA, the CDR3 is TGTGCCAGCAGTTTAACAGGTGCCTATGGCTACACCTTC.